This TCR beta chain was found in a study of control samples from healthy donors and cancer patients. The trim removed 6 bases at V and 0 bases at J, leaving 12 bases unmatched. The CDR3 spans 17 residues. Germline lookup yields CDR1 ENHRY and CDR2 SYGVKD. Data came from immunoSEQ multiplex PCR; TCRdb stores just in-frame clones and leaves some out. The data hold approximately 130,000 clones, with roughly 90% observed a single time. The source material was blood. The gene calls are TRBV10-3 and TRBJ2-5; 8 positions match TRBD2. This clonotype originated in a man aged 50-60 years in good health. The chain's CDR3 is CAISSAGGGPYQETQYF. The CDR3 DNA reads as TGTGCCATCAGCTCAGCCGGGGGGGGGCCTTACCAAGAGACCCAGTACTTC.